The clone carrying this T cell receptor (beta chain) was detected a few times. Its antigen is unknown. TRBV12-4/TRBJ1-2 clonotypes were amplified with adaptor-ligated barcode primers. TCRdb itself ran the multiplex PCR reads through MiXCR, one entry per CDR3 protein. The top ten clones hold 25% to 30% of a sample with 400 to 500 distinct CDR3 sequences, about 20% of them seen once. Study-level results: In terms of TCR gene usage, tumor memory CD4+ T cells clustered together with blood and lymph node memory CD4+ cells, as well as with lymph node naive CD4+ cells. Under 2% of tumor Treg sequences matched blood Tregs or memory cells. Greatest tumor Treg TCR overlap was with tumor naive CD4+ cells.

V was shortened by 2 bases and J by 8 bases, with 15 bases between the two germline ends. The CDR3 spans 14 residues. The sorted Tregs were CD4+CD25+CD127-/low cells. This clonotype was sampled from a female donor with breast cancer. The V gene is TRBV12-3 or TRBV12-4, the J gene TRBJ1-2; D not certain. The sample comprised tumor-infiltrating Tregs sorted from the breast tumor. CDR3 residues: CASSLIGSGSGYTF. DNA of the CDR3: TGTGCCAGCAGTTTAATAGGGAGCGGGTCCGGCTACACCTTC.